The sequence of this T cell receptor beta chain was determined in a study of T cell responses to AZD1222 COVID-19 vaccine. Whole-study context: Some second doses came at about 4 weeks and others at about 12 weeks; these were pooled.

Study-level results: Most donors were white British and more were female, and clonal diversity was possibly underestimated. Spike was spanned by vaccine-associated CD4 TCRs, which were dominant at 160-218 and 743-854. At baseline, seropositivity was found in only a handful of AZD1222 recipients.

Germline V lookup: CDR1 SGHNT, CDR2 YYREEE (reference sequence). V dropped 5 bases and J dropped 2 bases, with 20 bases sitting between them. The CDR3 is 17 residues long. The data were produced by immunoSEQ multiplex PCR, yet TCRdb's version contains in-frame clones alone and is incomplete. This table has some 150,000 clones, 80% to 90% appearing once. This clone was seen at least ten times. What it recognizes is unknown. The chain is built from TRBV5-4 and TRBJ1-3; unclear D gene. The sequencing used peripheral blood, collected on day 0 of AZD1222 vaccination. This receptor was taken from an adult in good health. CDR3 nucleotides: TGTGCCAGCAGTTCCGGCGGTACCCCTCTCCCTGGAAACACCATATATTTT. This gives the protein CASSSGGTPLPGNTIYF.